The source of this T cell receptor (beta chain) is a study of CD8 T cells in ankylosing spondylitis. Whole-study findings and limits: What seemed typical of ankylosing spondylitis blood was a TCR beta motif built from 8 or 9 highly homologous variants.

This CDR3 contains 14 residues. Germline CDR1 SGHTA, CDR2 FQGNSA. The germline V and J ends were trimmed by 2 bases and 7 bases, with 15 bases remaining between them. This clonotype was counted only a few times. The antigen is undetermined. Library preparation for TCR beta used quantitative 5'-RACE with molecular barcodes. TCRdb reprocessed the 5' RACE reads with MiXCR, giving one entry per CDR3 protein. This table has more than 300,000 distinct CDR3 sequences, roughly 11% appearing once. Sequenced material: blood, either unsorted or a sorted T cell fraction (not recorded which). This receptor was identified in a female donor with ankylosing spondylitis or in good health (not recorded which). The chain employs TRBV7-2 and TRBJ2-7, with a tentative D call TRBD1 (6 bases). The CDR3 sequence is CASSLNQGPWEQYF. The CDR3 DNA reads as TGTGCCAGCAGCTTAAATCAGGGGCCTTGGGAGCAGTACTTC.